This T cell receptor (beta chain) derives from a study of T cells in Graves' hyperthyroidism and ophthalmopathy. Findings and limits, study-wide: Most thyroid clonotypes expanded above 0.001 appeared in blood too.

This clonotype was seen a handful of times. Its antigen is not known. Amplified TCR beta CDR3 regions derived from RNA transcripts. An initial round of RT-PCR targeting the TCR CDR3 relied on the HTBI primer set. A single record per CDR3 protein comes from TCRdb applying MiXCR to the multiplex PCR reads. The repertoire holds more than 500,000 distinct CDR3 sequences, with about 45% as singletons. The CDR3 is 16 amino acids. V trimming: 5 bases; J trimming: 0 bases; junction bases outside the gene matches: 7. Germline CDR1 SNHLY, CDR2 FYNNEI. Sequencing was carried out using peripheral blood or thyroid tissue (not recorded which). This sequence originates from an adult woman with Graves' disease, either hyperthyroidism or ophthalmopathy (not recorded which). The chain links TRBV2 to TRBJ1-5; 7 bases match TRBD1. CDR3 DNA sequence: TGTGCCAGCAGTAGCCGGGACAGTTATAGCAATCAGCCCCAGCATTTT. Its translation: CASSSRDSYSNQPQHF.